This T cell receptor (beta chain) comes out of a study of T cell responses to AZD1222 COVID-19 vaccine. TCRdb's table, derived via immunoSEQ multiplex PCR, lists solely in-frame clones and lacks some. Seen here are roughly 180,000 clones, 90% observed once, and the top ten hold about 2.6%. There are 15 residues in the CDR3. The V gene lost 9 bases and the J gene lost 9 bases, with 24 bases spanning the gap. Germline CDR1 SNHLY, CDR2 FYNNEI. Study-wide results and limits: Baseline testing showed seropositivity in only five to seven AZD1222 recipients. The sample set comprised mostly white British donors with more females, and clonal diversity was possibly underestimated.

A note on this clone: Its antigen is undetermined.

The chain employs TRBV2 and TRBJ2-1, with D perhaps matching TRBD2 (6 bases). The TCR comes from an adult in good health. The input for sequencing was peripheral blood, taken on day 0 of AZD1222 vaccination. The CDR3 DNA reads as TGTGCCAGTCAGGCATTGGTGGGGGGTTTGGGTGAGCAGTTCTTC. Protein: CASQALVGGLGEQFF.